What follows are 2 T cell receptor beta chains derived from one specimen sequenced in a study of resident and recirculating memory T cells in vitiligo (dated by TCRdb to 2017 to 2018). The library came from the immunoSEQ multiplex PCR assay. The source is immuneACCESS, and TCRdb retained only in-frame sequences with V and J called. Part of the clones is not carried over; for the studies checked, unresolved V genes explain less than half of this, and the remainder is unexplained. A total of about 42,000 clones appear in this sample, about 90% of them only once. Together, the top ten hold roughly 5% of the sample. Sequencing was performed on blood. The receptors here all came from a male donor with vitiligo.

This clone was seen only once. Other nucleotide sequences from this sample produce the same CDR3. The rearrangement links TRBV4-3 to TRBJ1-1; D is perhaps TRBD1 (6 bases). V was cut by 4 bases and J by 8 bases, with 11 bases left in between. CDR1 and CDR2 from the germline V gene are LGHNA and YSLEER. This CDR3 is built from 12 residues. The CDR3 DNA sequence: TGCGCCAGCAGCCGGACACAGGGCGAAGCTTTCTTT. It is translated as CASSRTQGEAFF.

This chain connects TRBV7-3 to TRBJ1-6; no definite D call. Trimming left V 2 bases short and J 7 bases short, with 12 bases between. Germline V gives CDR1 SGHTA, CDR2 FQGTGA. The CDR3 totals 15 residues. The CDR3 loop is CASSLERGPNSPLHF. The CDR3, as DNA: TGTGCCAGCAGCTTAGAACGGGGTCCAAATTCACCCCTCCACTTT.